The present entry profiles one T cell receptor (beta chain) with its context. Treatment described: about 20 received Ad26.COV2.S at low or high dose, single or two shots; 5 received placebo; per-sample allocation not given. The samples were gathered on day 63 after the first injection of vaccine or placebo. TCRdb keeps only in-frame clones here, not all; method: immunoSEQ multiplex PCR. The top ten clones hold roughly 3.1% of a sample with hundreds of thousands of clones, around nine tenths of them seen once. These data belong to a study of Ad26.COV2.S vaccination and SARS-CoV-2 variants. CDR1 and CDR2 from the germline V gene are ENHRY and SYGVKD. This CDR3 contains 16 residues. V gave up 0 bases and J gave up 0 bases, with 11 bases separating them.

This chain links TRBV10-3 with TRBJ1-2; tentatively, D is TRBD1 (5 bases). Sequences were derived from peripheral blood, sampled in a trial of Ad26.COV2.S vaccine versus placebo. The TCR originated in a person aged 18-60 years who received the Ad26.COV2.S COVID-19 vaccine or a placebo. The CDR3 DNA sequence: TGTGCCATCAGTGAGTCCGGGGCCACGGCTAACTATGGCTACACCTTC. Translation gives CAISESGATANYGYTF.